This is a list of T cell receptor beta chains from one sample in a study of blood T cells in healthy people across ages. Each CDR3 protein is one row after TCRdb ran MiXCR on the 5' RACE reads. The sample holds around 1.1 million distinct CDR3 sequences, under 40% seen once. Input material: blood. All receptors come from a man younger than 35 in good health. Both conserved end residues are part of each CDR3. Each record gives: clone size, J gene, V gene, D gene, CDR3 protein, CDR3 DNA. D genes are given only for firm matches. Size is stated for part of the rows, as once, few or many counts, or as a class when the clone is expanded.

>few|TRBJ2-5|TRBV14|TRBD1
CASSQFRGYQETQYF
TGTGCCAGCAGCCAATTCAGGGGGTACCAAGAGACCCAGTACTTC
>few|TRBJ2-3|TRBV4-2|TRBD2
CASSQRLAGGGTDTQYF
TGTGCCAGCAGCCAGAGACTAGCGGGGGGGGGCACAGATACGCAGTATTTT
>few|TRBJ2-5|TRBV2|-
CASGGSVNQGETQYF
TGTGCCAGCGGGGGATCGGTCAACCAAGGGGAGACCCAGTACTTC
>-|TRBJ1-2|TRBV2|-
CANRLFLNYGYTF
TGTGCCAACAGACTATTCCTCAACTATGGCTACACCTTC
>few|TRBJ2-3|TRBV4-3|-
CASSQDFSGGPDTQYF
TGCGCCAGCAGCCAAGATTTTTCCGGGGGTCCAGATACGCAGTATTTT
>-|TRBJ2-7|TRBV4-2|TRBD2
CASSQAPPGGSTFYEQYF
TGTGCCAGCAGCCAAGCCCCCCCCGGGGGGTCGACCTTCTACGAGCAGTACTTC
>few|TRBJ1-1|TRBV7-9|-
CASRPRSNTEAFF
TGTGCCAGCAGGCCTCGGTCGAACACTGAAGCTTTCTTT
>-|TRBJ2-1|TRBV12-3/TRBV12-4|TRBD2
CASSTAGGPGNEQFF
TGTGCCAGCAGTACAGCGGGGGGGCCGGGCAATGAGCAGTTCTTC
>-|TRBJ1-2|TRBV10-3|TRBD1
CAISESGTGSQTSYDYTF
TGTGCCATCAGTGAGTCGGGGACAGGATCCCAAACCTCCTATGACTACACCTTC
>many|TRBJ1-1|TRBV20-1|-
CSANQPPMNTEAFF
TGCAGTGCTAACCAGCCTCCGATGAACACTGAAGCTTTCTTT
>few|TRBJ2-2|TRBV27|-
CASSKQFRTNTGELFF
TGTGCCAGCAGTAAACAGTTTAGAACGAACACCGGGGAGCTGTTTTTT
>once|TRBJ2-4|TRBV5-4|-
CASSLDQEAKNIQYF
TGTGCCAGCAGCTTGGATCAGGAAGCCAAAAACATTCAGTACTTC
>few|TRBJ1-2|TRBV25-1|-
CASSEGRDWGYTF
TGTGCCAGCAGTGAAGGGCGGGATTGGGGCTACACCTTC
>many|TRBJ2-7|TRBV29-1|TRBD2
CSVEVGGAYEQYF
TGCAGCGTTGAAGTTGGGGGGGCCTACGAGCAGTACTTC
>-|TRBJ2-4|TRBV3-1|-
CASSQSRDVYF
TGTGCCAGCAGCCAGAGTAGGGACGTGTACTTC
>few|TRBJ2-3|TRBV6-1|TRBD2
CASLGSGGDYTDTQYF
TGTGCCAGCCTTGGGAGCGGGGGCGACTACACAGATACGCAGTATTTT
>few|TRBJ2-1|TRBV6-6|-
CASSYRRGLYNEQFF
TGTGCCAGCAGTTACCGGAGGGGCCTGTACAATGAGCAGTTCTTC
>-|TRBJ2-7|TRBV6-2/TRBV6-3|-
CASSDGGVYEQYF
TGTGCCAGCAGTGACGGCGGGGTCTACGAGCAGTACTTC
>few|TRBJ2-2|TRBV5-1|-
CASSPRQVDTGELFF
TGCGCCAGCAGCCCAAGACAGGTGGACACCGGGGAGTTGTTTTTT
>few|TRBJ1-1|TRBV29-1|-
CSVEHGEAFF
TGCAGCGTTGAACACGGTGAAGCTTTCTTT
>few|TRBJ2-2|TRBV3-1|-
CASSRRPAGSTGELFF
TGTGCCAGCAGCCGAAGACCGGCGGGATCTACCGGGGAGCTGTTTTTT
>few|TRBJ1-4|TRBV2|-
CASRSGPGNEKLFF
TGTGCCAGCAGATCCGGACCGGGGAATGAAAAACTGTTTTTT